This T cell receptor (beta chain) was profiled in a study of beta chain features in type 1 diabetes. General study results and limits: VDJ junctions from type 1 diabetes patients carried fewer insertions and larger deletions. Equally in patients and controls, shorter templates might have been favored by PCR. Among all four CD4+ subsets, Type 1 diabetes patients had TCRB CDR3s that were moderately but significantly shorter.

Looked up from germline, CDR1 is LGHNA and CDR2 is YSLEER. Unmatched junction bases numbered 5, after V lost 4 bases and J lost 2 bases. CDR3 length: 15 amino acids. This clone was recorded a few times. What it binds is unknown. Isolation of CD4+ naive, central memory, regulatory and stem cell-like memory cells was achieved by sorting via CD45RO/CCR7/CD25/CD127/CD95/CD27. Expressed TCRB transcripts got sequenced, as all isolated RNA was reverse transcribed. Reads from naive, central memory and regulatory T cell samples averaged approximately 3.7 million. Assay: immunoSEQ multiplex PCR; the TCRdb copy retains only in-frame clones and omits some. This table has a few hundred thousand clones, roughly 13% appearing once.

Sequencing was done on a sample of naive CD4+ T cells from blood. The rearrangement uses TRBV4-3 and TRBJ2-1; TRBD2 agrees at 7 bases. The sequence was collected from a woman in her late teens or twenties with type 1 diabetes. CDR3 amino acids: CASSPASGTYNEQFF. The CDR3 bases are TGCGCCAGCAGCCCAGCTAGCGGCACCTACAATGAGCAGTTCTTC.